This T cell receptor beta chain appears in the sequencing data of a study of molecular identifiers for immune sequencing clone quantification. Looked up from germline, CDR1 is MDHEN and CDR2 is SYDVKM. The CDR3 length is 17 residues. V lost 5 bases and J 1 base, leaving 20 bases between the germline ends. Each CDR3 protein is one row after TCRdb ran MiXCR on the PCR reads. The sample has roughly 100,000 distinct CDR3 sequences, around 37% seen once. The sample comprised naive CD8+ T cells from blood, with Jurkat cell RNA spiked in. Subset of the sample: FACS-sorted CD8+CD4-CCR7+CD45RA+ naive T cells. This sequence originates from a human donor in good health. Some libraries in this study had Jurkat cell RNA spiked in. The chain combines TRBV28 with TRBJ2-5; D perhaps matches TRBD2 (5 bases). CDR3 bases: TGTGCCAGCAGTCTCTACCTCTCAGGAGGATCCCAAGAGACCCAGTACTTC. Translating gives CASSLYLSGGSQETQYF.